This TCR beta chain was identified in a study of post-analysis software for immune sequencing data. The study's findings and limits: With TRBV5-6, TRBV5-1 and TRBV20-1 included, about five TRBV segments were more frequent in patients than in controls. For normalized Chao1 diversity, multiple sclerosis patients scored significantly lower than controls did. F measure showed strong co-clustering of same-batch samples.

The table lists this clonotype with a few counts. No antigen is known for it. Germline CDR1 and CDR2: SGHRS and YFSETQ. CDR3 length: 15 residues. With 0 bases removed from V and 0 bases from J, the gap between germline ends came to 9 bases. Carried by the TCR beta cDNA libraries were unique molecular identifiers. TCRdb processed the PCR reads anew with MiXCR; each CDR3 protein has one entry. Of roughly 540,000 distinct CDR3 sequences listed, around a third are singletons. Material for sequencing was blood. J is TRBJ1-1 and V is TRBV5-1; D possibly corresponds to TRBD1 (5 bases). This TCR was recovered from a girl under 18 with multiple sclerosis. The CDR3 nucleotides read TGCGCCAGCAGCTTGGAGGGGTCTATGAACACTGAAGCTTTCTTT. It specifies CASSLEGSMNTEAFF.